A single sample gave rise to the 21 T cell receptor beta chains below, sequenced in a study of cytomegalovirus exposure and HLA in healthy donors. Primers: 60 Vbeta forward and 13 Jbeta reverse. Assay used: immunoSEQ multiplex PCR; TCRdb lists only in-frame clones, some missing. The sample records over 110,000 clones, around 73% being singletons. Material for sequencing was PBMCs. The source of these receptors is a woman in her 40s in good health and CMV-seronegative.

The chain is built from TRBV19 and TRBJ2-7; D gene unclear. This CDR3 spans 15 amino acids. With 5 bases removed from V and 3 bases from J, the gap between germline ends came to 17 bases. The V gene's germline CDR1 is LNHDA and CDR2 SQIVND (reference sequence). Here the CDR3 reads CASSSIMNSLYEQYF. CDR3 bases: TGTGCCAGTAGTTCAATTATGAACAGCCTCTACGAGCAGTACTTC.

The rearrangement uses TRBV7-8 and TRBJ2-7; the D gene is possibly TRBD1 (5 bases). The CDR3 has 14 amino acids. Between the trimmed V and J ends, which lost 5 bases and 2 bases, there was a span of 13 bases. Per the germline V gene, CDR1 is SGHVS and CDR2 is FQNEAQ. CDR3 protein: CASSPRPDTYEQYF. Here the CDR3 DNA reads TGTGCCAGCAGCCCCAGACCGGACACCTACGAGCAGTACTTC.

The rearrangement links TRBV25-1 to TRBJ2-2; TRBD1 agrees at 7 bases. This CDR3 spans 16 amino acids. Germline V gene data show CDR1 as MGHDK and CDR2 as SYGVNS. J was trimmed by 2 bases and V by 3 bases; bases with no gene match: 6. In nucleotides, the CDR3 is TGTGCCAGCAGTGATCTCCGACAGGGTAACACCGGGGAGCTGTTTTTT. It encodes CASSDLRQGNTGELFF.

The count of this clone is one. The V gene is TRBV13, the J gene TRBJ1-2; perhaps TRBD1 as D (5 bases). V was cut by 7 bases and J by 2 bases, with 14 bases left in between. Germline V gives CDR1 PRHDT, CDR2 FYEKMQ (reference sequence). The CDR3 sequence is 14 residues long. Written as DNA, the CDR3 is TGTGCCAGCACCAGGAGGGGCTCAAACTATGGCTACACCTTC. The encoded protein is CASTRRGSNYGYTF.

The V and J genes are TRBV29-1 and TRBJ1-1; 10 nucleotides match TRBD1. There are 13 residues in the CDR3. Germline V CDR1 and CDR2: SQVTM, ANQGSEA. V shed 6 bases, J shed 4 bases, and the junction held 5 bases outside the gene matches. The CDR3 loop reads CSVGWTGGTEAFF. The DNA of the CDR3 is TGCAGCGTCGGGTGGACAGGGGGCACTGAAGCTTTCTTT. Based on the CDR3 plus reference TRBV29-1 and TRBJ1-1, the full variable domain is SAVISQKPSRDICQRGTSLTIQCQVDSQVTMMFWYRQQPGQSLTLIATANQGSEATYESGFVIDKFPISRPNLTFSTLTVSNMSPEDSSIYLCSVGWTGGTEAFFGQGTRLTVV.

The chain joins TRBV19 to TRBJ1-2, with D uncertain. Germline assignment: CDR1 LNHDA and CDR2 SQIVND (reference sequence). V lost 3 bases, J lost 2 bases, and 7 bases lay in between. The CDR3 runs to 13 residues. CDR3 bases: TGTGCCAGTAGTATGGGCAGAAACTATGGCTACACCTTC. This sequence encodes CASSMGRNYGYTF.

A single count supports this clone. This chain joins TRBV9 and TRBJ2-6; D might be TRBD1 (5 bases). The CDR3 runs to 15 residues. CDR1 and CDR2 (germline): SGDLS, YYNGEE. Between the trimmed V and J ends, which lost 3 bases and 2 bases, there was a span of 9 bases. The CDR3 region has the DNA TGTGCCAGCAGCGAAACAGGTACTGGGGCCAACGTCCTGACTTTC. The encoded protein is CASSETGTGANVLTF. The complete variable domain, with remaining parts taken from reference TRBV9 and TRBJ2-6, reads DSGVTQTPKHLITATGQRVTLRCSPRSGDLSVYWYQQSLDQGLQFLIQYYNGEERAKGNILERFSAQQFPDLHSELNLSSLELGDSALYFCASSETGTGANVLTFGAGSRLTVL.

The V gene is TRBV9, the J gene TRBJ2-1; TRBD2 aligns across 13 bases. The V and J ends lost 4 bases and 5 bases, in that order; junction bases with no gene match: 6. This CDR3 has 16 residues. CDR1 and CDR2 (germline): SGDLS, YYNGEE. The CDR3 DNA is TGTGCCAGCAGCACCCGGACTAGCGGGGGCCACAATGAGCAGTTCTTC. Its protein product is CASSTRTSGGHNEQFF.

The rearrangement uses TRBV6-1 and TRBJ2-7; tentative D call: TRBD1 (6 bases). V shed 5 bases and J shed 0 bases, with 14 bases lying between them. This CDR3 is built from 15 residues. Germline CDR1 is MNHNS and CDR2 is SASEGT. The CDR3 sequence: CASSPQGVGSYEQYF. The CDR3 nucleotides read TGTGCCAGCAGTCCACAGGGTGTGGGCTCCTACGAGCAGTACTTC.

The V call is TRBV25-1, the J call TRBJ1-1; TRBD1 agrees at 10 bases. The germline gives CDR1 MGHDK, CDR2 SYGVNS. The CDR3 spans 14 residues. V shed 1 base, J shed 13 bases, and the junction held 9 bases outside the gene matches. CDR3 sequence: CASSESGTGVLLFF. CDR3 in DNA: TGTGCCAGCAGTGAATCCGGGACAGGGGTGCTTCTTTTCTTT.

The chain carries TRBV5-4 and TRBJ2-5; a possible D gene is TRBD1 (5 bases). The CDR3 is 13 residues long. Looked up from germline, CDR1 is SGHNT and CDR2 is YYREEE (reference sequence). V was shortened by 0 bases and J by 4 bases, with 7 bases between the two germline ends. The CDR3 nucleotides are TGTGCCAGCAGCTTGGTGGGGCGAGAGACCCAGTACTTC. Its protein is CASSLVGRETQYF.

The rearrangement uses TRBV6-1 and TRBJ2-5; D unresolved. The J call may be wrong; the DNA end is better matched by TRBJ2-7. CDR1 is MNHNS and CDR2 is SASEGT in the germline V gene. The CDR3 is made up of 14 amino acids. The CDR3, as DNA: TGTGCCAGCAGTGACCCCTCTCTCGGGTACGAGCAGTACTTC. Amino acid sequence: CASSDPSLGYEQYF.

The V and J genes are TRBV9 and TRBJ2-1; 9 nucleotides line up with TRBD1. From germline, CDR1 is SGDLS and CDR2 YYNGEE. Germline trimming cut 4 bases from V and 6 bases from J; bases unmatched to any gene: 5. This CDR3 region has 14 residues. As DNA, the CDR3 is TGTGCCAGCAGCCTGTTGGGACAGGGCAATGAGCAGTTCTTC. This gives the protein CASSLLGQGNEQFF. The variable domain in full, completed from reference TRBV9 and TRBJ2-1, reads DSGVTQTPKHLITATGQRVTLRCSPRSGDLSVYWYQQSLDQGLQFLIQYYNGEERAKGNILERFSAQQFPDLHSELNLSSLELGDSALYFCASSLLGQGNEQFFGPGTRLTVL.

The V call is TRBV25-1, the J call TRBJ1-1, with 8 bases aligning to TRBD1. Trimming took 6 bases from V and 6 from J; bases not matched to a gene: 12. The CDR3 is made up of 15 amino acids. Germline V gene sequence: CDR1 MGHDK, CDR2 SYGVNS. The CDR3 nucleotides are TGTGCCAGCAGCACAGGGGGGAGTTCGGGGGCTGAAGCTTTCTTT. It codes for CASSTGGSSGAEAFF.

This sequence joins TRBV5-1 and TRBJ1-1; TRBD1 aligns across 7 bases. Germline assignment: CDR1 SGHRS and CDR2 YFSETQ. Unmatched junction bases numbered 5, after V lost 3 bases and J lost 3 bases. There are 14 residues in the CDR3. CDR3 residues: CASSYKTGDTEAFF. In DNA form, the CDR3 reads TGCGCCAGCAGCTACAAAACAGGGGACACTGAAGCTTTCTTT.

The V gene is TRBV2, the J gene TRBJ2-3; TRBD2 might be the D (6 bases). The CDR3 is made up of 14 amino acids. V lost 10 bases to trimming and J lost 3 bases, with 17 bases between them. Germline CDR1 SNHLY, CDR2 FYNNEI. The CDR3 bases are TGTGCCATAAACTGGGCGGGGAGGACAGATACGCAGTATTTT. This sequence encodes CAINWAGRTDTQYF.

The sample holds one count of this clone. The V and J genes are TRBV4-2 and TRBJ2-3, with 12 bases aligning to TRBD2. The germline V gene encodes CDR1 LGHNA and CDR2 YNFKEQ. The junction had 7 bases not matched to a gene; V was cut back by 1 base and J by 2 bases. The CDR3 is 18 amino acids. The CDR3 DNA reads TGTGCCAGCAGCCAAGGCGTGACTAGCGGGGGATTCACAGATACGCAGTATTTT. It codes for CASSQGVTSGGFTDTQYF.

The V call is TRBV4-3, the J call TRBJ2-1; 9 nucleotides line up with TRBD2. CDR3 length equals 17 residues. Germline lookup yields CDR1 LGHNA and CDR2 YSLEER. V dropped 0 bases and J dropped 2; count of bases not matched to a gene: 5. CDR3: CASSQDPAGGTYNEQFF. As DNA, the CDR3 is TGCGCCAGCAGCCAAGATCCAGCGGGGGGCACCTACAATGAGCAGTTCTTC.

The chain is built from TRBV4-1 and TRBJ2-3, with D uncertain. This CDR3 region has 15 residues. CDR1 and CDR2 from the germline V gene are MGHRA and YSYEKL. The V and J ends lost 1 base and 0 bases respectively, with 8 bases between them. The CDR3 nucleotides read TGCGCCAGCAGCCAAGTTTCGAGTAGCACAGATACGCAGTATTTT. It specifies CASSQVSSSTDTQYF.

This clone was recorded only once. Within the sample, other DNA sequences also encode this same CDR3. The gene calls are TRBV27 and TRBJ1-5; 10 bases are a match to TRBD1. After removal of 4 bases from V and 5 bases from J, the junction contained 2 bases not matched to a gene. Per the germline V gene, CDR1 is MNHEY and CDR2 is SMNVEV (reference sequence). CDR3 length: 14 residues. In nucleotides, the CDR3 is TGTGCCAGCAGTTATGGGACAGGGGATCAGCCCCAGCATTTT. Its translation is CASSYGTGDQPQHF.

The rearrangement links TRBV5-4 to TRBJ2-7; D is unclear. Germline V gives CDR1 SGHNT, CDR2 YYREEE (reference sequence). With 1 base removed from V and 5 bases from J, the gap between germline ends came to 7 bases. This CDR3 is 12 amino acids long. This CDR3 is CASSLPSDEQYF. CDR3 nucleotide sequence: TGTGCCAGCAGCTTGCCGTCGGACGAGCAGTACTTC.